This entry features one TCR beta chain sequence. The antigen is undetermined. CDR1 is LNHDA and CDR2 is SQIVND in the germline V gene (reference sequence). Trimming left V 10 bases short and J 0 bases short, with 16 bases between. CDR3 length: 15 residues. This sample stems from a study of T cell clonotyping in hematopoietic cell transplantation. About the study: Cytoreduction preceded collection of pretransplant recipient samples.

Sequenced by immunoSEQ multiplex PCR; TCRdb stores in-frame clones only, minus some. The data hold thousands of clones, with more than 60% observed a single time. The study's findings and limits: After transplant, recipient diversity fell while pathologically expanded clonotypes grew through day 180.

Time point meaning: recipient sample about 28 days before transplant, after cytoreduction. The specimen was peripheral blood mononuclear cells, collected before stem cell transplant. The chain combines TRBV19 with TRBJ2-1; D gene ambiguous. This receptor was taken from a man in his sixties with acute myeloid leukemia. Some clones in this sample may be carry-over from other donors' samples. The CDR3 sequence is CATSASAVSYNEQFF. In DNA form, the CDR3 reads TGTGCCACCTCGGCCAGCGCGGTCTCCTACAATGAGCAGTTCTTC.